Below, 24 T cell receptor beta chains from the same sample are listed, as sequenced in a study of cytomegalovirus exposure and HLA in healthy donors. The protocol was immunoSEQ multiplex PCR, while the TCRdb copy is restricted to in-frame clones and leaves out a portion. The profile shows 150,000 to 200,000 clones, roughly nine tenths of them singletons. What was sequenced was PBMCs. The receptor source for this set is a woman aged 18-29 years in good health and CMV-seropositive.

In its sample, this clone was seen a few times. The CDR3 DNA reads TGTGCCAGCAGTGTAGCCGGGACTAGCGGGAGGGCCCTGTACTTC. It encodes CASSVAGTSGRALYF. The chain joins TRBV28 to TRBJ2-7, with 16 bases matching TRBD2. This CDR3 has 15 residues. Germline-derived CDR1 and CDR2 are MDHEN and SYDVKM. V shed 5 bases, J shed 12 bases, and the junction held 10 bases outside the gene matches.

This chain uses TRBV7-9 with TRBJ2-7; 10 bases are a match to TRBD2. The CDR3 totals 14 residues. CDR1 and CDR2 from the germline V gene are SEHNR and FQNEAQ (reference sequence). V gave up 3 bases and J gave up 3 bases; unmatched junction bases: 2. CDR3 protein: CASSFGTSDYEQYF. The CDR3 DNA follows: TGTGCCAGCAGCTTCGGGACTAGCGACTACGAGCAGTACTTC. The complete variable domain, with remaining parts taken from reference TRBV7-9 and TRBJ2-7, reads DTGVSQNPRHKITKRGQNVTFRCDPISEHNRLYWYRQTLGQGPEFLTYFQNEAQLEKSRLLSDRFSAERPKGSFSTLEIQRTEQGDSAMYLCASSFGTSDYEQYFGPGTRLTVT.

The J gene is TRBJ2-7, the V gene TRBV5-1; TRBD1 agrees at 8 bases. Trimming took 3 bases from V and 3 from J; bases not matched to a gene: 14. This CDR3 comprises 17 residues. CDR1 is SGHRS, CDR2 YFSETQ, per germline. The CDR3 here is CASSYGTGPLLGYEQYF. The CDR3 region has the DNA TGCGCCAGCAGCTACGGGACAGGTCCTCTCCTGGGCTACGAGCAGTACTTC.

The gene calls are TRBV28 and TRBJ1-2, with D possibly TRBD1 on 5 matching bases. The CDR3 contains 15 residues. CDR1 is MDHEN, CDR2 SYDVKM, per germline. Trimming shortened V by 3 bases and J by 5 bases, and 16 bases separated the two germline ends. In nucleotides, the CDR3 is TGTGCCAGCAGTTTGGGGGGACCTGGGCCTTATGGCTACACCTTC. Residues: CASSLGGPGPYGYTF.

The chain combines TRBV6-1 with TRBJ2-7; TRBD1 aligns across 9 bases. In germline, CDR1 is MNHNS, CDR2 SASEGT. Germline trimming cut 6 bases from V and 3 bases from J; bases unmatched to any gene: 9. The length of the CDR3 is 15 residues. CDR3 residues: CASSSPGTGNYEQYF. CDR3 DNA sequence: TGTGCCAGCAGCAGTCCCGGGACAGGGAACTACGAGCAGTACTTC.

The table lists this clone with a count of one. This rearrangement joins TRBV5-4 to TRBJ2-5, with D possibly being TRBD2 (6 bases). V was pared by 0 bases and J by 1 base, with 19 bases between. The CDR3 is 18 residues long. CDR1 SGHNT and CDR2 YYREEE come from the germline V gene (reference sequence). The CDR3 spells CASSLGALWDLPQETQYF. As DNA, the CDR3 is TGTGCCAGCAGCTTGGGGGCCCTTTGGGACTTACCCCAAGAGACCCAGTACTTC.

This rearrangement joins TRBV7-2 to TRBJ2-3, with 10 bases identical to TRBD2. The germline gives CDR1 SGHTA, CDR2 FQGNSA. J was trimmed by 5 bases and V by 2 bases; bases with no gene match: 10. The CDR3 is 17 amino acids. CDR3 loop: CASSLRSGRALRDTQYF. DNA for the CDR3: TGTGCCAGCAGCTTACGAAGCGGGAGGGCCCTCAGAGATACGCAGTATTTT.

The chain is built from TRBV6-4 and TRBJ2-3; TRBD2 might be the D (7 bases). Trimming shortened V by 6 bases and J by 4 bases, and 11 bases separated the two germline ends. The CDR3 spans 13 residues. Germline lookup yields CDR1 MRHNA and CDR2 SNTAGT. CDR3 nucleotide sequence: TGTGCCAGCAGCCGGGGGGCTTCAGATACGCAGTATTTT. Translated: CASSRGASDTQYF.

The chain employs TRBV4-3 and TRBJ2-1; 10 bases are shared with TRBD2. V lost 3 bases to trimming and J lost 0 bases; unmatched junction nucleotides: 5. Germline values: CDR1 LGHNA, CDR2 YSLEER. CDR3 length: 17 residues. CDR3 in amino acids: CASSQALAGGSYNEQFF. CDR3 nucleotides: TGCGCCAGCAGCCAGGCATTAGCGGGGGGCTCCTACAATGAGCAGTTCTTC.

The genes are TRBV27 and TRBJ2-1, with D possibly TRBD2 on 6 matching bases. Germline values: CDR1 MNHEY, CDR2 SMNVEV (reference sequence). The CDR3 sequence is 14 residues long. V dropped 7 bases and J dropped 6 bases, with 16 bases sitting between them. The CDR3 coding sequence is TGTGCCAGCACCCGGGGGTCGGACGGCAATGAGCAGTTCTTC. It specifies CASTRGSDGNEQFF.

This clone occurred once. The rearrangement joins TRBV18 to TRBJ2-2, with 8 bases matching TRBD1. The trim removed 5 bases at V and 1 base at J, leaving 12 bases unmatched. The length of the CDR3 is 18 residues. The germline CDR1 and CDR2 sequences are KGHSH and LQKENI. The CDR3 protein is CASSILGQESGNTGELFF. Here the CDR3 DNA reads TGTGCCAGCTCAATTTTGGGACAGGAGTCAGGGAACACCGGGGAGCTGTTTTTT.

The genes are TRBV19 and TRBJ2-4; 8 bases map to TRBD2. The CDR3 is 15 residues long. Germline values: CDR1 LNHDA, CDR2 SQIVND (reference sequence). V shed 6 bases, J shed 0 bases, and the junction held 4 bases outside the gene matches. The chain's CDR3 is CASRVAGLAKNIQYF. The DNA for the CDR3 is TGTGCCAGTAGAGTAGCGGGGCTAGCCAAAAACATTCAGTACTTC.

This clone was seen a single time. CDR3 in DNA: TGTGCCAGCAGCCCCAGGGGCACAGATACGCAGTATTTT. Its translation is CASSPRGTDTQYF. The rearrangement joins TRBV11-2 to TRBJ2-3; D possibly corresponds to TRBD1 (5 bases). V was cut by 5 bases and J by 1 base, with 7 bases left in between. Per the germline V gene, CDR1 is SGHAT and CDR2 is FQNNGV. This CDR3 has 13 residues.

This rearrangement joins TRBV5-1 to TRBJ2-2; TRBD2 matches at 7 bases. CDR3 size: 16 residues. In germline, CDR1 is SGHRS, CDR2 YFSETQ. The V segment lost 6 bases and the J segment 3 bases; nucleotides outside the gene matches: 11. The CDR3 here is CASNPRRTRDTGELFF. CDR3 sequence (DNA): TGCGCCAGCAACCCGAGGAGGACTAGGGACACCGGGGAGCTGTTTTTT. Supplemented by reference TRBV5-1 and TRBJ2-2, the full variable domain reads KAGVTQTPRYLIKTRGQQVTLSCSPISGHRSVSWYQQTPGQGLQFLFEYFSETQRNKGNFPGRFSGRQFSNSRSEMNVSTLELGDSALYLCASNPRRTRDTGELFFGEGSRLTVL.

The chain is built from TRBV15 and TRBJ2-3, with 13 bases that match TRBD2. This CDR3 region has 16 residues. V lost 1 base to trimming and J lost 4 bases; unmatched junction nucleotides: 2. Germline V gene sequence: CDR1 LNHNV, CDR2 YYDKDF (reference sequence). DNA for the CDR3: TGTGCCACCAGCAGAGGGACTAGCGGGGGAGCAGATACGCAGTATTTT. It yields the protein CATSRGTSGGADTQYF.

The rearrangement uses TRBV21-1 and TRBJ1-5; whether TRBD1, the table's D call, matches the DNA was not checked. TRBV21-1 is an annotated pseudogene. This CDR3 has 18 amino acids. CDR3 nucleotide sequence: TGTGCCAGCAGCAAAGAGGGGGCAGACCGATATAGCAATCAGCCCCAGCATTTT. Amino acids: CASSKEGADRYSNQPQHF.

The V and J genes are TRBV6-1 and TRBJ2-3, with TRBD1 matching 8 bases. Germline V gives CDR1 MNHNS, CDR2 SASEGT. This CDR3 has 16 residues. Losses at the gene ends were 2 bases for V and 1 base for J; bases not matched to a gene: 5. The CDR3 bases are TGTGCCAGCAGTGAACGGACAGGGCCGGGCACAGATACGCAGTATTTT. Encoded protein: CASSERTGPGTDTQYF.

This clone was counted once. This chain links TRBV4-2 with TRBJ2-3, with 8 positions matching TRBD2. The junction had 3 bases not matched to a gene; V was cut back by 0 bases and J by 1 base. Germline CDR1 LGHNA, CDR2 YNFKEQ. This CDR3 is built from 16 residues. The CDR3 reads CASSQEISGGTDTQYF. The DNA for the CDR3 is TGTGCCAGCAGCCAAGAAATTAGCGGGGGCACAGATACGCAGTATTTT.

This chain uses TRBV25-1 with TRBJ1-4, with D possibly being TRBD1 (5 bases). The J call may not be correct, given that the DNA end is closer to TRBJ2-2. The CDR3 loop spans 12 amino acids. Germline CDR1 is MGHDK and CDR2 is SYGVNS. The CDR3, as DNA: TGTGCCAGCAGTGACCCCGGACAGGAGCTGTTTTTT. Its protein is CASSDPGQELFF.

A few counts support this clone. The chain carries TRBV2 and TRBJ2-7; 7 bases are shared with TRBD2. Germline V gene sequence: CDR1 SNHLY, CDR2 FYNNEI. V trimming: 4 bases; J trimming: 5 bases; junction bases outside the gene matches: 11. The CDR3 consists of 15 residues. In DNA form, the CDR3 reads TGTGCCAGCAGTGGCAAGGGGACTACCCTCAACGAGCAGTACTTC. It codes for CASSGKGTTLNEQYF.

The chain joins TRBV6-1 to TRBJ1-1; TRBD1 aligns across 8 bases. The CDR3 sequence is 14 residues long. Germline trimming cut 11 bases from V and 5 bases from J; bases unmatched to any gene: 13. Germline assignment: CDR1 MNHNS and CDR2 SASEGT. The CDR3 DNA is TGTGCCGGAAAAAGACAGGGGATCGAGACTGAAGCTTTCTTT. Amino acid sequence: CAGKRQGIETEAFF.

This clone has a handful of counts. The chain couples TRBV2 to TRBJ2-7; the D is unclear. Between the trimmed V and J ends, which lost 6 bases and 0 bases, there was a span of 15 bases. The CDR3 loop spans 15 amino acids. Germline loops: CDR1 SNHLY, CDR2 FYNNEI. CDR3 in amino acids: CASRAYTMSSYEQYF. Here the CDR3 DNA reads TGTGCCAGCAGGGCATATACCATGTCCTCCTACGAGCAGTACTTC.

The J gene is TRBJ1-2, the V gene TRBV16; 9 positions agree with TRBD1. After removal of 1 base from V and 6 bases from J, the junction contained 6 bases not matched to a gene. CDR1 and CDR2 (germline): KGHSY, FQNENV. This CDR3 contains 15 residues. The CDR3 here is CASSQFGQGINGYTF. The CDR3 region has the DNA TGTGCCAGCAGCCAATTCGGACAGGGGATAAATGGCTACACCTTC. Full variable domain (outside the CDR3, taken from reference TRBV16 and TRBJ1-2): GEEVAQTPKHLVRGEGQKAKLYCAPIKGHSYVFWYQQVLKNEFKFLISFQNENVFDETGMPKERFSAKCLPNSPCSLEIQATKLEDSAVYFCASSQFGQGINGYTFGSGTRLTVV.

V usage is TRBV29-1 and J usage is TRBJ1-2, with TRBD1 identical over 9 bases. Germline loops: CDR1 SQVTM, CDR2 ANQGSEA. CDR3 length: 14 amino acids. Unmatched junction bases numbered 6, after V lost 3 bases and J lost 4 bases. CDR3 loop: CSVEGQGGGYGYTF. The CDR3 DNA reads TGCAGCGTTGAGGGACAGGGCGGGGGCTATGGCTACACCTTC.